Sequencing of this T cell receptor (beta chain) was carried out in a study of blood T cell repertoires in COVID-19. Looking at the study overall: There were acute and convalescent COVID-19 samples, and they came from the United States, Italy and Spain. Sample material is recorded as cDNA or gDNA derived from T cells, B-cell-depleted T cells, or PBMCs.

Germline V gene lookup returns CDR1 MNHNY and CDR2 SVGAGI (reference sequence). After removal of 5 bases from V and 6 bases from J, the junction contained 6 bases not matched to a gene. This CDR3 is 16 amino acids long. As originally analysed: The authors estimated nucleated cell counts from reference gene primer amplification. Assay used: immunoSEQ multiplex PCR; TCRdb lists only in-frame clones, some missing. That table gives V, J and clone size, and the DNA gave D and trimming. The table records about 190,000 clones, roughly four fifths of them present only once. This sequence was found in a woman between 40 and 50 years old with acute or convalescent COVID-19. The V and J genes are TRBV6-6 and TRBJ2-1, with 14 bases fitting TRBD2. Sequenced sample: peripheral blood. CDR3 DNA: TGTGCCAGCAGTACCGGGACTAGCGGGGGCCTCAATGAGCAGTTCTTC. Its protein product is CASSTGTSGGLNEQFF.